This T cell receptor beta chain appears in the sequencing data of a study of blood T cell repertoires in COVID-19. The overall study: Samples came from the United States, Italy and Spain, spanning acute and convalescent COVID-19.

This clone appeared a few times. With 2 bases clipped from V and 1 base from J, the junction kept 6 bases outside the gene matches. The CDR3 is made up of 17 amino acids. Germline loops: CDR1 SEHNR, CDR2 FQNEAQ (reference sequence). In the original workflow: It was from reference gene primer amplification that nucleated cell counts were estimated. Repertoires were generated with immunoSEQ multiplex PCR, while TCRdb's copy carries only in-frame clones and drops some. V, J and clone size derive from that table, while D and trimming were established from the DNA sequence. Of about 170,000 clones in the sample, roughly 86% are singletons; the top ten hold around 7.7%.

Sequencing was carried out using peripheral blood. The chain couples TRBV7-9 to TRBJ2-2; 8 positions agree with TRBD1. The TCR comes from a man aged 40-49 years who had recovered from COVID-19. The CDR3 sequence is CASSLWSGTGNTGELFF. The CDR3 region has the DNA TGTGCCAGCAGCTTATGGTCCGGGACAGGGAACACCGGGGAGCTGTTTTTT.